This TCR beta chain is from a study of cytomegalovirus exposure and HLA in healthy donors. With 60 Vbeta and 13 Jbeta primers, the PCR was carried out. Using immunoSEQ multiplex PCR, the repertoire was profiled, and TCRdb retains in-frame clones only, with some absent. The table includes roughly 52,000 clones, around 78% detected once. Trimming at V came to 0 bases and at J to 5 bases, leaving 7 bases not matched to a gene. Germline CDR1 reads SGHNT; CDR2 reads YYREEE (reference sequence). CDR3 size: 15 residues. The receptor comes from a female donor in good health and CMV-seronegative. The source material was PBMCs. The gene calls are TRBV5-4 and TRBJ2-5; 7 bases fit TRBD2. In nucleotides, the CDR3 is TGTGCCAGCAGCTTGGGGGGGGGAGGTTGGGAGACCCAGTACTTC. Amino acid sequence: CASSLGGGGWETQYF.